The clone carrying this TCR beta chain was found a few times. Sequenced by immunoSEQ multiplex PCR; TCRdb stores in-frame clones only, minus some. Among 50,000 to 70,000 clones listed, 50% to 60% were seen once. The CDR3 sequence is 15 residues long. Trimming left V 6 bases short and J 3 bases short, with 17 bases between. Germline CDR1 is MNHEY and CDR2 is SMNVEV (reference sequence). The data derive from a study of cytotoxic CD8 clonotypes in ibrutinib-treated CLL. The chain links TRBV27 to TRBJ1-2; D is undetermined. The TCR sequence derives from a human donor with chronic lymphocytic leukemia. The starting material was PBMCs, obtained at disease progression, from a patient treated with ibrutinib. The CDR3, as DNA: TGTGCCAGCAGGCGAAGCTTCGGGTCGGACTATGGCTACACCTTC. Translation gives CASRRSFGSDYGYTF.